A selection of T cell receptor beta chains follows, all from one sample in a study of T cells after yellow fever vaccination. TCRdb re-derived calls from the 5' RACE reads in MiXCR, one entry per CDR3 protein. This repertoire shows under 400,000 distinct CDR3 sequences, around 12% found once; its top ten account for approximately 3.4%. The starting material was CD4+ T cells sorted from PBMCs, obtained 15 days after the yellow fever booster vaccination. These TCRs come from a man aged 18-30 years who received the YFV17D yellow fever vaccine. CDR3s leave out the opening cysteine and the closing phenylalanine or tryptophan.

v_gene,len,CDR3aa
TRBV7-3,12,ASSPGGPLETQY
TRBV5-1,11,ASSPGGEAEQF
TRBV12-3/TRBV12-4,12,ASSRALGSYEQY
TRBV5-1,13,ASSGQGSLTDTQY
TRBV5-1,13,ASSLAGVSNQPQH
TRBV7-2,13,ASSHRTIQGGGYT
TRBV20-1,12,SSSLGQSTDTQY
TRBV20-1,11,SARGRDGITQY
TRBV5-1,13,ASSLSAGSSYEQY
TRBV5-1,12,ASSLQAARYEQY
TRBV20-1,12,SAGRQGSNQPQH
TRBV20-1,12,SARDARGRTEAF
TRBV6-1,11,ASTTMDRDGYT
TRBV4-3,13,ASSPWRGRAGELF
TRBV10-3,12,AISESGQNYGYT
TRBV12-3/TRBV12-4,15,ASSIAHGGLNTGELF
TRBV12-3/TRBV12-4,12,ASELGNGRRGYT
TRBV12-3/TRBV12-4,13,ASSHGTGLNQPQH
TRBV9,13,ASSVGADRGIEQY
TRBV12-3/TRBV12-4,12,ASSLSGKSQPQH
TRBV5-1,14,ASSLVAGLSYNEQF
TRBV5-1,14,ASSHVPRDSTDTQY
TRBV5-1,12,ASSQGQAGEKLF
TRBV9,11,ASRRETDYGYT
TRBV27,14,AIPPGYRFSRILQY
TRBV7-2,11,ASSVSGGYGYT